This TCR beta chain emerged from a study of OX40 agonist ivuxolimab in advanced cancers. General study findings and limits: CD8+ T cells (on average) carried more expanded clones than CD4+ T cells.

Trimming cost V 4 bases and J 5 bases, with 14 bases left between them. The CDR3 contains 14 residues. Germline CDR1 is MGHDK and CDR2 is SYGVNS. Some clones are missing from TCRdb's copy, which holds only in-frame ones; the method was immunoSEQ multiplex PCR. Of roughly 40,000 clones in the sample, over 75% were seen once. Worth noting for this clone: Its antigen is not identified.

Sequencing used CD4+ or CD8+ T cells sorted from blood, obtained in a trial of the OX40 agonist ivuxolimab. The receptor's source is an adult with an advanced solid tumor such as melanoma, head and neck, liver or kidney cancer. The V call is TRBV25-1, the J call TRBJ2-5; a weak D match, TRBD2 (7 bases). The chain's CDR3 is CASSGGGGAETQYF. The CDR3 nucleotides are TGTGCCAGCAGTGGAGGAGGGGGGGCGGAGACCCAGTACTTC. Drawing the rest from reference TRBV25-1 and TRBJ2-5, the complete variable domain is EADIYQTPRYLVIGTGKKITLECSQTMGHDKMYWYQQDPGMELHLIHYSYGVNSTEKGDLSSESTVSRIRTEHFPLTLESARPSHTSQYLCASSGGGGAETQYFGPGTRLLVL.